This is a list of T cell receptor beta chains from one sample in a study of Ad26.COV2.S vaccination and SARS-CoV-2 variants. This table comes from immunoSEQ multiplex PCR, and its TCRdb copy is limited to in-frame clones, with some not included. Of 300,000 to 350,000 clones in the sample, around 88% were seen once. Sample: peripheral blood, taken in a trial of Ad26.COV2.S vaccine versus placebo. Receptors were obtained from a person aged 18-60 years who received the Ad26.COV2.S COVID-19 vaccine or a placebo. The CDR3 runs from the conserved cysteine through the conserved F or W. The D gene is left open where the match is weak. The size entry is marked missing in some rows and otherwise reads once, few, many or a size class.

j_call cdr3_length v_call d_call clone_size cdr3_aa cdr3_nt
TRBJ1-1 14 TRBV9 TRBD1 - CASSVDGTGMEAFF TGTGCCAGCAGCGTAGATGGGACAGGGATGGAAGCTTTCTTT
TRBJ2-5 11 TRBV19 - - CASSVGETQYF TGTGCCAGTAGTGTTGGAGAGACCCAGTACTTC
TRBJ2-2 15 TRBV27 - - CASSFFKTNTGELFF TGTGCCAGCAGTTTCTTCAAGACGAACACCGGGGAGCTGTTTTTT
TRBJ2-1 16 TRBV18 TRBD1 - CASSSSGTGGPSEQFF TGTGCCAGCTCATCCTCCGGGACAGGGGGCCCAAGTGAGCAGTTCTTC
TRBJ2-3 15 TRBV11-3 TRBD1 - CASSPRTGGTDTQYF TGTGCCAGCAGCCCCCGGACAGGGGGCACAGATACGCAGTATTTT
TRBJ1-3 15 TRBV7-6 - few CASSLVPVPGNTIYF TGTGCCAGCAGCTTAGTGCCGGTTCCTGGAAACACCATATATTTT
TRBJ2-6 16 TRBV28 - - CASSLLMTTGANVLTF TGTGCCAGCAGTTTATTGATGACTACTGGGGCCAACGTCCTGACTTTC
TRBJ2-7 14 TRBV9 TRBD2 - CASSAGGQAHEQYF TGTGCCAGCAGCGCGGGAGGGCAGGCCCACGAGCAGTACTTC
TRBJ2-7 18 TRBV7-8 TRBD1 - CASSLAGGGTGGSTRKYF TGTGCCAGCAGCTTAGCGGGAGGAGGGACAGGGGGTTCTACGAGGAAGTACTTC
TRBJ2-3 15 TRBV29-1 - - CSVEDQGSSRDTQYF TGCAGCGTTGAAGATCAAGGATCTTCTAGAGATACGCAGTATTTT
TRBJ2-2 14 TRBV3-1/TRBV3-2 - few CASSPTGEDGELFF TGTGCCAGCAGCCCCACAGGGGAGGACGGGGAGCTGTTTTTT
TRBJ2-7 12 TRBV20-1 - - CSASRNSYEQYF TGCAGTGCTAGTCGGAATTCCTACGAGCAGTACTTC
TRBJ1-5 16 TRBV7-2 - - CASSLFGPDSNQPQHF TGTGCCAGCAGCTTATTCGGTCCAGATAGCAATCAGCCCCAGCATTTT
TRBJ1-3 13 TRBV12-3/TRBV12-4 - once CASSFGDGNTIYF TGTGCCAGCAGTTTTGGAGATGGAAACACCATATATTTT
TRBJ2-7 15 TRBV7-2 TRBD2 - CASSAGLAGAYEQYF TGTGCCAGCAGCGCGGGACTAGCGGGGGCCTACGAGCAGTACTTC
TRBJ2-1 15 TRBV11-2 TRBD2 - CASSFKRGGPSEQFF TGTGCCAGCAGCTTCAAGCGGGGGGGCCCCTCCGAGCAGTTCTTC
TRBJ1-1 13 TRBV11-2 - once CASSLARNTEAFF TGTGCCAGCAGCTTAGCCCGGAACACTGAAGCTTTCTTT
TRBJ2-7 14 TRBV7-9 TRBD1 - CASSHDRGYNEQYF TGTGCCAGCAGCCACGACAGGGGTTACAACGAGCAGTACTTC
TRBJ1-6 11 TRBV2 - - CASQTGSPLHF TGTGCCAGCCAAACAGGTTCACCCCTCCACTTT
TRBJ1-5 15 TRBV2 - - CASSEAGKAYGSQHF TGTGCCAGCAGTGAAGCGGGGAAGGCTTATGGGTCCCAGCATTTT
TRBJ1-3 14 TRBV20-1 - - CSASLAHSGNTIYF TGCAGTGCTAGTTTGGCGCACTCTGGAAACACCATATATTTT
TRBJ2-5 12 TRBV28 - - CASSLFQETQYF TGTGCCAGCAGTTTATTCCAAGAGACCCAGTACTTC
TRBJ1-5 12 TRBV6-2/TRBV6-3 - - CASSRTGLPQHF TGTGCCAGCAGTCGTACGGGGCTGCCCCAGCATTTT
TRBJ1-1 15 TRBV27 - - CASSLSPFSNTEAFF TGTGCCAGCAGTTTATCCCCATTTTCTAACACTGAAGCTTTCTTT
TRBJ2-3 18 TRBV9 - - CASSQGLGLQDWRDTQYF TGTGCCAGCAGCCAAGGTCTGGGCCTTCAGGACTGGCGTGATACGCAGTATTTT
TRBJ1-5 16 TRBV27 TRBD1 - CASSFWTGGVPQPQHF TGTGCCAGCAGTTTCTGGACAGGAGGGGTGCCTCAGCCCCAGCATTTT
TRBJ1-4 15 TRBV19 TRBD1 few CASSLTGHTNEKLFF TGTGCCAGTAGTCTGACAGGGCACACTAATGAAAAACTGTTTTTT
TRBJ2-1 17 TRBV9 - once CASSPSLGQIQYNEQFF TGTGCCAGCAGCCCTAGTCTAGGGCAAATTCAGTACAATGAGCAGTTCTTC
TRBJ1-6 13 TRBV19 - - CASSITTASPLHF TGTGCCAGTAGTATTACGACGGCTTCACCCCTCCACTTT
TRBJ1-2 15 TRBV19 - - CASSKTWAANYGYTF TGTGCCAGTAGTAAAACGTGGGCGGCTAACTATGGCTACACCTTC
TRBJ2-7 14 TRBV4-3 - - CASSQDKWGGEQYF TGCGCCAGCAGCCAAGATAAATGGGGCGGGGAGCAGTACTTC
TRBJ2-5 14 TRBV11-2 - - CASSPPPRGETQYF TGTGCCAGCAGCCCCCCGCCGAGGGGCGAGACCCAGTACTTC
TRBJ2-5 14 TRBV5-1 TRBD2 - CASRSRGGQETQYF TGCGCCAGCAGGAGTCGGGGGGGCCAGGAGACCCAGTACTTC
TRBJ2-3 14 TRBV10-3 - - CAISDGTSTDTQYF TGTGCCATCAGTGATGGGACTAGCACAGATACGCAGTATTTT
TRBJ2-2 16 TRBV19 TRBD1 - CASTMTGALNTGELFF TGTGCCAGTACTATGACAGGGGCACTGAACACCGGGGAGCTGTTTTTT
TRBJ1-4 18 TRBV27 - - CASSQMLGGHRANEKLFF TGTGCCAGCAGCCAAATGTTGGGGGGCCACCGAGCTAATGAAAAACTGTTTTTT
TRBJ1-2 13 TRBV24-1 - - CATSGEENYGYTF TGTGCCACCAGTGGGGAGGAGAACTATGGCTACACCTTC
TRBJ2-5 15 TRBV19 - - CASSGGSGVGGTQYF TGTGCCAGTAGCGGAGGGTCTGGGGTAGGAGGGACCCAGTACTTC
TRBJ2-3 15 TRBV6-5 TRBD1 - CASSNGQGDTDTQYF TGTGCCAGCAGCAACGGACAGGGGGATACAGATACGCAGTATTTT
TRBJ1-3 16 TRBV9 - - CASSVELGGLGNTIYF TGTGCCAGCAGCGTAGAGTTGGGGGGACTTGGAAACACCATATATTTT
TRBJ1-5 13 TRBV19 - - CASSISRSQPQHF TGTGCCAGTAGTATTAGCCGGAGTCAGCCCCAGCATTTT
TRBJ1-2 12 TRBV3-1/TRBV3-2 - many CASSQGGVGYTF TGTGCCAGCAGCCAAGGGGGAGTCGGCTACACCTTC
TRBJ2-5 12 TRBV12-5 - - CASGLHRRAQYF TGTGCTAGTGGTTTGCATCGCAGGGCCCAGTACTTC
TRBJ1-1 14 TRBV6-6 - - CASSYQAANTEAFF TGTGCCAGCAGCTACCAGGCAGCGAACACTGAAGCTTTCTTT
TRBJ1-4 15 TRBV28 - - CASSGTGTISEKLFF TGTGCCAGCAGTGGGACCGGGACGATCAGCGAAAAACTGTTTTTT
TRBJ2-1 15 TRBV14 - - CASSPGTGNYNEQFF TGTGCCAGCAGCCCAGGGACTGGAAATTACAATGAGCAGTTCTTC
TRBJ1-5 17 TRBV4-1 - - CASSQGGRAVSNQPQHF TGCGCCAGCAGCCAAGGAGGCAGGGCAGTTAGCAATCAGCCCCAGCATTTT
TRBJ1-1 18 TRBV3-1/TRBV3-2 - - CASSQDRAASPMNTEAFF TGTGCCAGCAGCCAAGATCGCGCGGCCAGTCCTATGAACACTGAAGCTTTCTTT
TRBJ1-4 17 TRBV9 TRBD1 - CASSAGGTGAFGEKLFF TGTGCCAGCAGCGCTGGGGGGACAGGGGCTTTTGGGGAAAAACTGTTTTTT
TRBJ1-1 14 TRBV27 TRBD1 - CASSLGQGNTEAFF TGTGCCAGCAGTTTAGGACAGGGGAACACTGAAGCTTTCTTT
TRBJ2-3 14 TRBV7-8 - - CASSLGPPPDTQYF TGTGCCAGCAGCTTAGGCCCTCCTCCGGATACGCAGTATTTT
TRBJ1-3 18 TRBV2 TRBD1 - CASSAFIGQGASGNTIYF TGTGCCAGCAGTGCGTTCATTGGACAGGGGGCATCTGGAAACACCATATATTTT
TRBJ1-2 13 TRBV5-6 - - CASSSVGTYGYTF TGTGCCAGCAGCTCCGTAGGGACCTATGGCTACACCTTC
TRBJ2-7 15 TRBV7-2 TRBD2 - CASSRNPSGGHEQYF TGTGCCAGCAGCCGCAATCCTAGCGGGGGGCACGAGCAGTACTTC